This T cell receptor beta chain was retrieved from a study of blood T cell repertoires in COVID-19. Looking at the study overall: T cells, B-cell-depleted T cells, or PBMCs provided the cDNA or gDNA that served as material.

The junction had 7 bases not matched to a gene; V was cut back by 1 base and J by 1 base. From germline, CDR1 is LNHDA and CDR2 SQIVND (reference sequence). The length of the CDR3 is 17 residues. Assay used: immunoSEQ multiplex PCR; TCRdb lists only in-frame clones, some missing. The sample records 300,000 to 350,000 clones, 88% being singletons. The sequence was collected from a woman in her 70s with COVID-19, enrolled during active disease. The sequenced material came from peripheral blood. This chain uses TRBV19 with TRBJ2-7; 10 bases map to TRBD1. The CDR3: CASSIGAWGQGSYEQYF. CDR3 coding DNA: TGTGCCAGTAGTATAGGAGCTTGGGGACAGGGGTCCTACGAGCAGTACTTC.